The source of this T cell receptor beta chain is a study of blood T cell repertoires in COVID-19. Study-wide context: PBMCs, B-cell-depleted T cells, or T cells provided the cDNA or gDNA that made up the material.

V was shortened by 7 bases and J by 6 bases, with 6 bases between the two germline ends. The CDR3 sequence is 11 residues long. Methods used by the authors: Amplification of reference gene primers was used by the study to estimate nucleated cell counts. Assay: immunoSEQ multiplex PCR; the TCRdb copy retains only in-frame clones and omits some. The V and J calls and the clone size are those of that table, but D and trimming were determined from the DNA. In the table there are about 58,000 clones, approximately 86% of which are singletons. Sequenced sample: peripheral blood. This sequence originates from a woman in her 70s with active COVID-19. The J gene is TRBJ2-2, the V gene TRBV23-1; D gene unclear. TRBV23-1 is an ORF, and what it does is uncertain. The CDR3 sequence: CASIFAGELFF. In DNA form, the CDR3 reads TGCGCCAGCATCTTTGCCGGGGAGCTGTTTTTT.